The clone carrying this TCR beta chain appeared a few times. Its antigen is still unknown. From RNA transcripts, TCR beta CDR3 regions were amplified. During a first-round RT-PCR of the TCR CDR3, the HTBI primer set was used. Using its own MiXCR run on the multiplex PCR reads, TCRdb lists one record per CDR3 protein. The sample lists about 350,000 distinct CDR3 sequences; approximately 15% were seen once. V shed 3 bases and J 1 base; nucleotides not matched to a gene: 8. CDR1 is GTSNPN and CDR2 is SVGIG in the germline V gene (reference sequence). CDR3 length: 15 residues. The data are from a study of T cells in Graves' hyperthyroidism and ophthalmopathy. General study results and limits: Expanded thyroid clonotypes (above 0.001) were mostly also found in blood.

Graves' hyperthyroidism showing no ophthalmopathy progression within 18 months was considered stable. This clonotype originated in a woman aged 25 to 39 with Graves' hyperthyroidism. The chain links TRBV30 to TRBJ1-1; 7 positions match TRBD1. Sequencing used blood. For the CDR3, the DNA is TGTGCCTGGAGCCCCCTAGAGGGGGCGAACACTGAAGCTTTCTTT. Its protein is CAWSPLEGANTEAFF.